A selection of T cell receptor beta chains follows, all from one sample in a study of beta chain features in type 1 diabetes. Data came from immunoSEQ multiplex PCR; TCRdb stores just in-frame clones and leaves some out. The data hold around 300,000 clones, with roughly 8% observed a single time. Sequencing used central memory CD4+ T cells from blood. Receptors were obtained from a woman aged 18 to 35 in good health. Both conserved end residues are part of each CDR3. The D gene is left open where the match is weak. Some rows mark clone size as missing; the rest say once, few, many or name a class of expanded clone.

>TRBD1|TRBJ1-2|TRBV4-3|-
CASSREGAGYGYTF
TGCGCCAGCAGCCGGGAGGGGGCCGGCTATGGCTACACCTTC
>-|TRBJ1-3|TRBV28|few
CASSPDEGVRSSGNTIYF
TGTGCCAGCAGTCCAGACGAGGGGGTCCGATCCTCTGGAAACACCATATATTTT
>TRBD2|TRBJ2-1|TRBV11-3|few
CASSLASGSSYNEQFF
TGTGCCAGCAGCCTAGCTAGCGGAAGCTCCTACAATGAGCAGTTCTTC
>-|TRBJ2-3|TRBV15|few
CATSRYTDTQYF
TGTGCCACCAGCAGGTACACAGATACGCAGTATTTT
>TRBD1|TRBJ2-1|TRBV18|few
CASSPGPPGQGKNEQFF
TGTGCCAGCTCACCAGGCCCACCGGGACAGGGGAAAAATGAGCAGTTCTTC
>-|TRBJ1-4|TRBV28|few
CASSLVGEKLFF
TGTGCCAGCAGTTTAGTAGGTGAAAAACTGTTTTTT
>TRBD1|TRBJ2-3|TRBV14|-
CASSKHRGRSTDTQYF
TGTGCCAGCAGCAAACACAGGGGGCGATCAACAGATACGCAGTATTTT
>-|TRBJ1-1|TRBV9|few
CASSVVEGSGTEAFF
TGTGCCAGCAGCGTAGTTGAGGGATCGGGGACTGAAGCTTTCTTT
>-|TRBJ1-6|TRBV9|-
CASSPSISASSYNSPLHF
TGTGCCAGCAGCCCCTCTATATCGGCGAGCTCCTATAATTCACCCCTCCACTTT
>-|TRBJ1-3|TRBV6-5|-
CASGRGLDTIYF
TGTGCCAGCGGCAGGGGTCTGGACACCATATATTTT
>-|TRBJ2-1|TRBV7-8|-
CASSFQRISYNEQFF
TGTGCCAGCAGCTTCCAGCGGATATCCTACAATGAGCAGTTCTTC
>-|TRBJ1-2|TRBV5-6|few
CASSLGSTNYGYTF
TGTGCCAGCAGCTTGGGTTCCACGAACTATGGCTACACCTTC
>TRBD2|TRBJ2-5|TRBV7-3|many
CASSFGVAGAWETQYF
TGTGCCAGCAGCTTCGGTGTAGCGGGCGCCTGGGAGACCCAGTACTTC
>TRBD1|TRBJ2-5|TRBV11-2|few
CASSPGQGITSQETQYF
TGTGCCAGCAGCCCCGGACAGGGCATCACTAGCCAAGAGACCCAGTACTTC
>-|TRBJ2-7|TRBV4-3|few
CASSQDYLLAPEQYF
TGCGCCAGCAGCCAAGATTACCTACTAGCTCCCGAGCAGTACTTC
>TRBD1|TRBJ2-5|TRBV18|few
CASSPGQGETQYF
TGTGCCAGCTCACCGGGACAGGGGGAGACCCAGTACTTC
>-|TRBJ1-4|TRBV7-9|few
CASSRSGGVRTNEKLFF
TGTGCCAGCAGCCGAAGCGGAGGGGTCAGAACTAATGAAAAACTGTTTTTT
>-|TRBJ1-6|TRBV5-4|many
CASSLVQLRGNNSPLHF
TGTGCCAGCAGCTTGGTTCAGTTGAGAGGGAATAATTCACCCCTCCACTTT
>-|TRBJ1-1|TRBV9|-
CASSPGQGHTEAFF
TGTGCCAGCAGCCCAGGACAAGGGCACACTGAAGCTTTCTTT
>-|TRBJ2-3|TRBV28|few
CASRSGSTDTQYF
TGTGCCAGCAGAAGCGGCAGCACAGATACGCAGTATTTT
>-|TRBJ2-7|TRBV19|-
CASQPQSGSYEQYF
TGTGCCAGCCAGCCGCAGTCTGGGTCGTATGAGCAGTACTTC
>-|TRBJ2-5|TRBV7-9|few
CASSPIVRSQETQYF
TGTGCCAGCAGCCCCATAGTTCGCTCCCAAGAGACCCAGTACTTC
>TRBD1|TRBJ2-5|TRBV19|few
CASSIGQGARVETQYF
TGTGCCAGTAGTATCGGACAGGGGGCGCGGGTTGAGACCCAGTACTTC
>-|TRBJ1-1|TRBV25-1|few
CASSRMGNTEAFF
TGTGCCAGCAGTCGGATGGGCAACACTGAAGCTTTCTTT
>-|TRBJ2-3|TRBV4-1|many
CASSQDGPTGVSTDTQYF
TGCGCCAGCAGCCAAGATGGTCCCACGGGGGTGAGCACAGATACGCAGTATTTT
>TRBD1|TRBJ1-1|TRBV6-1|few
CASSAAGGLTEAFF
TGTGCCAGCAGTGCAGCAGGGGGATTGACTGAAGCTTTCTTT
>-|TRBJ2-5|TRBV5-1|-
CASSLEGMGETQYF
TGCGCCAGCAGCTTGGAGGGGATGGGAGAGACCCAGTACTTC
>-|TRBJ1-5|TRBV10-3|many
CATRDPPDQPQHF
TGTGCCACCAGGGATCCCCCCGATCAGCCCCAGCATTTT
>-|TRBJ1-1|TRBV7-3|few
CASCFTDGTEAFF
TGTGCCAGCTGCTTTACAGACGGCACTGAAGCTTTCTTT
>-|TRBJ1-1|TRBV10-3|many
CAIRVNTEAFF
TGTGCCATCAGGGTTAACACTGAAGCTTTCTTT
>-|TRBJ1-5|TRBV18|few
CASSPSSNQPQHF
TGTGCCAGCTCACCAAGTAGCAATCAGCCCCAGCATTTT
>-|TRBJ1-2|TRBV23-1|-
CASSHSDTIYGYTF
TGCGCCAGCAGTCATTCCGACACGATCTATGGCTACACCTTC
>TRBD2|TRBJ2-4|TRBV6-6|-
CASSYSKREDQNIQYF
TGTGCCAGCAGTTACTCGAAGCGGGAGGACCAAAACATTCAGTACTTC
>TRBD1|TRBJ2-3|TRBV29-1|-
CSVVQTGRRGDTQYF
TGCAGCGTTGTTCAAACTGGACGCAGGGGGGATACGCAGTATTTT
>-|TRBJ2-3|TRBV7-2|many
CASSQRGGGINTQYF
TGTGCCAGCAGCCAACGGGGTGGGGGTATCAATACGCAGTATTTT
>-|TRBJ2-7|TRBV9|few
CASSVVADPYEQYF
TGTGCCAGCAGCGTAGTAGCGGACCCCTACGAGCAGTACTTC
>-|TRBJ2-5|TRBV7-9|-
CASSQRWGTQETQYF
TGTGCCAGCAGCCAACGTTGGGGGACACAAGAGACCCAGTACTTC
>-|TRBJ2-2|TRBV10-3|many
CAISPRALTGELFF
TGTGCCATCAGCCCAAGGGCCCTCACCGGGGAGCTGTTTTTT
>TRBD1|TRBJ2-7|TRBV10-3|few
CAISESGTAEQYF
TGTGCCATCAGTGAGTCCGGGACAGCCGAGCAGTACTTC
>TRBD1|TRBJ2-7|TRBV5-1|many
CASSGQGPVNEQYF
TGCGCCAGCAGTGGACAGGGCCCTGTGAACGAGCAGTACTTC
>-|TRBJ2-3|TRBV4-3|few
CASSLGESDTQYF
TGCGCCAGCAGCCTGGGAGAATCGGATACGCAGTATTTT
>TRBD1|TRBJ1-1|TRBV27|few
CASRRTDRGRNTEAFF
TGTGCCAGCAGGCGGACCGACAGGGGTAGGAACACTGAAGCTTTCTTT
>-|TRBJ1-1|TRBV5-1|few
CASSLDGQNTEAFF
TGCGCCAGCAGCTTGGACGGCCAGAACACTGAAGCTTTCTTT